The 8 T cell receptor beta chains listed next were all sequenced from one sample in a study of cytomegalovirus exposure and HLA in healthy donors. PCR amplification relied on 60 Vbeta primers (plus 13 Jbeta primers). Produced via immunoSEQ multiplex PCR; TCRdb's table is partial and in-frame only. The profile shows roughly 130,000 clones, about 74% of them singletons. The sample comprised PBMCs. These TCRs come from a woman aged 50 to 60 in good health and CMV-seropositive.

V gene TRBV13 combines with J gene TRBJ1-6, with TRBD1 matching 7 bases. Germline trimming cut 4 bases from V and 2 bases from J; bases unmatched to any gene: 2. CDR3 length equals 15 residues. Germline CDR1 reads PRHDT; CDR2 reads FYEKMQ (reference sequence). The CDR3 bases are TGTGCCAGCAGCTCCAGGGGGACCTATAATTCACCCCTCCACTTT. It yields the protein CASSSRGTYNSPLHF. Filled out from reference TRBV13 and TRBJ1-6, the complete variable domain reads AAGVIQSPRHLIKEKRETATLKCYPIPRHDTVYWYQQGPGQDPQFLISFYEKMQSDKGSIPDRFSAQQFSDYHSELNMSSLELGDSALYFCASSSRGTYNSPLHFGNGTRLTVT.

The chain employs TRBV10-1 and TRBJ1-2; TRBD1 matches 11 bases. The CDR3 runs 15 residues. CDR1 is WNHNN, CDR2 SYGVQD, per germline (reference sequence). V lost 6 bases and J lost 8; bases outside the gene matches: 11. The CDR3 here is CASSPGQGAMRGYTF. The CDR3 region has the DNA TGCGCCAGCAGCCCAGGACAGGGGGCCATGAGGGGCTACACCTTC.

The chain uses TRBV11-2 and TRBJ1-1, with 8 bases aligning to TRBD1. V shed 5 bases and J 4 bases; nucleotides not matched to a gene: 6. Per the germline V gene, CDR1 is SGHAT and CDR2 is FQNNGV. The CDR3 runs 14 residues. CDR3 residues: CASSLRTGPTEAFF. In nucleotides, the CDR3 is TGTGCCAGCAGCCTACGGACAGGGCCCACTGAAGCTTTCTTT. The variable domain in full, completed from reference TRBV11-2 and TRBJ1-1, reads EAGVAQSPRYKIIEKRQSVAFWCNPISGHATLYWYQQILGQGPKLLIQFQNNGVVDDSQLPKDRFSAERLKGVDSTLKIQPAKLEDSAVYLCASSLRTGPTEAFFGQGTRLTVV.

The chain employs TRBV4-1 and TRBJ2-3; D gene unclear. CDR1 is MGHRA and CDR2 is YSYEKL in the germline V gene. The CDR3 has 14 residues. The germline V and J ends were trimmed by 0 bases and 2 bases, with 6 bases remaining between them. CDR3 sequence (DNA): TGCGCCAGCAGCCAAGACAGCGACACAGATACGCAGTATTTT. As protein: CASSQDSDTDTQYF.

CDR3 amino acids: CASSAQPVADGQFF. The CDR3 DNA reads TGTGCCAGCAGCGCCCAGCCGGTGGCGGATGGACAGTTCTTC. V gene TRBV9 combines with J gene TRBJ2-1; no clear D gene. Germline V gives CDR1 SGDLS, CDR2 YYNGEE. The V end was cut by 3 bases, the J end by 13 bases, with 20 bases between. CDR3 size: 14 residues.

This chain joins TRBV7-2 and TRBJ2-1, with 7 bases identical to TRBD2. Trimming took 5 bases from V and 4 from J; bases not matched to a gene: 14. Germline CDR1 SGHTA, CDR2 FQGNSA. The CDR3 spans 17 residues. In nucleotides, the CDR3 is TGTGCCAGCAGCCCTCGTAGAGCGGGGCAAAATTACAATGAGCAGTTCTTC. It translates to CASSPRRAGQNYNEQFF.

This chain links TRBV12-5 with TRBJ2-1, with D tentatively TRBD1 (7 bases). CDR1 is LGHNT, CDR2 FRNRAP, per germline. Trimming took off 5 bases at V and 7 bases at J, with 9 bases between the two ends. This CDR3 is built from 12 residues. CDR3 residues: CASGQGGNEQFF. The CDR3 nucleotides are TGTGCTAGTGGTCAGGGGGGTAATGAGCAGTTCTTC.

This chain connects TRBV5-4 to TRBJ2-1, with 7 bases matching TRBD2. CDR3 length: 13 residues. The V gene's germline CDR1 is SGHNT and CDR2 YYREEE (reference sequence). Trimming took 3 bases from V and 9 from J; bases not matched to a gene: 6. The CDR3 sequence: CASSSATSSEQFF. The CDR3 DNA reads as TGTGCCAGCAGCTCCGCGACTAGCAGTGAGCAGTTCTTC. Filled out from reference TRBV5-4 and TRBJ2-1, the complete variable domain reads ETGVTQSPTHLIKTRGQQVTLRCSSQSGHNTVSWYQQALGQGPQFIFQYYREEENGRGNFPPRFSGLQFPNYSSELNVNALELDDSALYLCASSSATSSEQFFGPGTRLTVL.